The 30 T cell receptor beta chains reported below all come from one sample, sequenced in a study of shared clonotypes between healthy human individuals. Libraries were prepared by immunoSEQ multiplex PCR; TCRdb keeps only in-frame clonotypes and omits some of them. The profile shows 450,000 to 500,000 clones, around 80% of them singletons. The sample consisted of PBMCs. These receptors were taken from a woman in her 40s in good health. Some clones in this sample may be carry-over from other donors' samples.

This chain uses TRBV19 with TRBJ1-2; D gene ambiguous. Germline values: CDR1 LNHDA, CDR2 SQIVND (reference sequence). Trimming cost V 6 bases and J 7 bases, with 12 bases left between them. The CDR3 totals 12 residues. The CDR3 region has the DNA TGTGCCAGTAGGAGGATGGGGAGTGGCTACACCTTC. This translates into CASRRMGSGYTF.

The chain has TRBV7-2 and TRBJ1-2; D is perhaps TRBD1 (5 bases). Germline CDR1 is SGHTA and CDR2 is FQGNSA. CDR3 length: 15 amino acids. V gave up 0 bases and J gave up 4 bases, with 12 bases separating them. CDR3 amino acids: CASSLARVGTYGYTF. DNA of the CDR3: TGTGCCAGCAGCTTAGCGCGGGTAGGGACCTATGGCTACACCTTC.

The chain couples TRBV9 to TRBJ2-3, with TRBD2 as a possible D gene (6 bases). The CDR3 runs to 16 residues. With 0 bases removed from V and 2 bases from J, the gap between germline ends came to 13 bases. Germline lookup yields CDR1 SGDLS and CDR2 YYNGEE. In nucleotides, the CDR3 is TGTGCCAGCAGCGTAGTGGGAGGACTGCTCACAGATACGCAGTATTTT. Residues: CASSVVGGLLTDTQYF.

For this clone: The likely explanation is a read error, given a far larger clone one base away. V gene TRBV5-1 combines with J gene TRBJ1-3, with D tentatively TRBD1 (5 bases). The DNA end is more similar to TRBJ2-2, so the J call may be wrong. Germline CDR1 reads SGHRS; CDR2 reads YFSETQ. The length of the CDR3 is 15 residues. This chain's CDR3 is CASSLMSRDTGELFF. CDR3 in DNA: TGCGCTAGCAGCTTGATGTCCAGGGACACCGGGGAGCTGTTTTTT.

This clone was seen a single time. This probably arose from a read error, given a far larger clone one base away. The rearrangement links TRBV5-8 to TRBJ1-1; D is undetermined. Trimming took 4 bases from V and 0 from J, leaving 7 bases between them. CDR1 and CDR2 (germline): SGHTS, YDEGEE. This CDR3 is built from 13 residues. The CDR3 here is CASSPDVNTEAFF. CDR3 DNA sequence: TGTGCCAGCAGCCCTGACGTGAACACTGAAGCTTTCTTT. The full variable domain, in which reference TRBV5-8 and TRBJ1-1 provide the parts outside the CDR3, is EAGVTQSPTHLIKTRGQQATLRCSPISGHTSVYWYQQALGLGLQFLLWYDEGEERNRGNFPPRFSGRQFPNYSSELNVNALELEDSALYLCASSPDVNTEAFFGQGTRLTVV.

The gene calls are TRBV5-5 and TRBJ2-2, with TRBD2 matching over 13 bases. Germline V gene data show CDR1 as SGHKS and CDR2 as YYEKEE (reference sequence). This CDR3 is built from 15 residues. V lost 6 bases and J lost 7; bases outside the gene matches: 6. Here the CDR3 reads CASKGLAGEIGELFF. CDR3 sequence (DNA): TGTGCCAGCAAAGGACTAGCGGGAGAAATCGGGGAGCTGTTTTTT.

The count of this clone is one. CDR3 region: CASSTARAPYEQYF. The CDR3 coding sequence is TGTGCCAGCAGTACCGCCAGGGCTCCCTACGAGCAGTACTTC. The rearrangement uses TRBV28 and TRBJ2-7, with D perhaps TRBD1 (5 bases). This CDR3 is built from 14 residues. CDR1 and CDR2 from the germline V gene are MDHEN and SYDVKM. V was shortened by 5 bases and J by 2 bases, with 13 bases between the two germline ends.

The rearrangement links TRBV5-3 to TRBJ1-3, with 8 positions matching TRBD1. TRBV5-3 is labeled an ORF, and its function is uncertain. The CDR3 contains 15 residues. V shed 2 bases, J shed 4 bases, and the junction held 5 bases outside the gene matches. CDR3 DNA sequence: TGTGCCAGAAGCTTCGGGACAGGAACGGGAAACACCATATATTTT. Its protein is CARSFGTGTGNTIYF.

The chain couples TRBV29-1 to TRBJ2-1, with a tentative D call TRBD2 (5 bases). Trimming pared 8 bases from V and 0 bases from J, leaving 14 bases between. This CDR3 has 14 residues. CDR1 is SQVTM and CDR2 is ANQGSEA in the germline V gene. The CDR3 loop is CSFEGASSYNEQFF. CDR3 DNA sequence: TGCAGCTTCGAGGGCGCGAGCTCCTACAATGAGCAGTTCTTC.

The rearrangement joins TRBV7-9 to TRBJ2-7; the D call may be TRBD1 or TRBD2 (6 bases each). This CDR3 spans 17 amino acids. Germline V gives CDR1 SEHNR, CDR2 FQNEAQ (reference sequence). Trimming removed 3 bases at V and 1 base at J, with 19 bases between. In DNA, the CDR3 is TGTGCCAGCAGCTTCAGAAAGGGGGGCCTCGATTCCTACGAGCAGTACTTC. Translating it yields CASSFRKGGLDSYEQYF.

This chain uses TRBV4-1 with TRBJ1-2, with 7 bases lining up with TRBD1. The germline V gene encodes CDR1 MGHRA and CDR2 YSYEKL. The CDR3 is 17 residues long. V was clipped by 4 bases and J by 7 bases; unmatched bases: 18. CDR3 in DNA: TGCGCCAGCAGCCGGGGACCCTGGGAGACAAAGGGGGCTGGCTACACCTTC. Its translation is CASSRGPWETKGAGYTF.

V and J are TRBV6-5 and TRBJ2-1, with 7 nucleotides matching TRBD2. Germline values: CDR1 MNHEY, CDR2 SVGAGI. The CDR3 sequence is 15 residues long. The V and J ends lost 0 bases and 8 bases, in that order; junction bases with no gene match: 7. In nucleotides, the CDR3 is TGTGCCAGCAGTTACTCAGGACTAGGTGGGGATGAGCAGTTCTTC. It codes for CASSYSGLGGDEQFF.

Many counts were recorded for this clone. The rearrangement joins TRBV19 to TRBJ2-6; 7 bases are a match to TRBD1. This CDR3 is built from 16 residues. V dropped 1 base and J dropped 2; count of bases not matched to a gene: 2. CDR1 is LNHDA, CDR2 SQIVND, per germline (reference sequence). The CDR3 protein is CASSIATGAGANVLTF. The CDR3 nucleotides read TGTGCCAGTAGTATAGCCACAGGGGCTGGGGCCAACGTCCTGACTTTC.

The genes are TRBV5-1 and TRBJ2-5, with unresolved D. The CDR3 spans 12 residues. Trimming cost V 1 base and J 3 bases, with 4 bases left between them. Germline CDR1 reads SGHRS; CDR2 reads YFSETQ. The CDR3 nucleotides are TGCGCCAGCAGCTTGCCAGAAGAGACCCAGTACTTC. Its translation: CASSLPEETQYF.

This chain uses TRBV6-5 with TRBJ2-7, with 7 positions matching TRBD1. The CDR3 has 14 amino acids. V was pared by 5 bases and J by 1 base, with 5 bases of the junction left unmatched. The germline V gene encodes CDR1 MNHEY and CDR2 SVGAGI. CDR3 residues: CASSSTGASYEQYF. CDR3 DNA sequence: TGTGCCAGCAGTAGCACAGGGGCGTCCTACGAGCAGTACTTC.

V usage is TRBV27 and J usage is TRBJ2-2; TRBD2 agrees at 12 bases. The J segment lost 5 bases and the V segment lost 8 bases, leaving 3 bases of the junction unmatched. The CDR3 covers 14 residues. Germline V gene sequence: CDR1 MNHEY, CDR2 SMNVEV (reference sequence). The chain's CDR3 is CASLAGGGTGELFF. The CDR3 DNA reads TGTGCCAGCCTAGCGGGAGGGGGGACCGGGGAGCTGTTTTTT.

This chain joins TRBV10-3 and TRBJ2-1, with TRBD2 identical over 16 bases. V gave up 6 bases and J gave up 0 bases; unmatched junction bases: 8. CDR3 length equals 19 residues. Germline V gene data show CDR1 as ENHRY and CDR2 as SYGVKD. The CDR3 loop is CAIRGGLAGGPSSYNEQFF. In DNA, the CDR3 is TGTGCCATCAGGGGGGGACTAGCGGGAGGGCCTAGCTCCTACAATGAGCAGTTCTTC.

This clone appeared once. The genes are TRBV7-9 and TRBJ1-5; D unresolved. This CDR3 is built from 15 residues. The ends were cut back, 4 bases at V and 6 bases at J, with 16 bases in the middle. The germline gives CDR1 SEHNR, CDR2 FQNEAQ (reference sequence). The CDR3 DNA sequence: TGTGCCAGCAGCTCGATCACCCCAACGATTCAGCCCCAGCATTTT. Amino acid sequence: CASSSITPTIQPQHF.

This chain's CDR3 is CASSLASSDEQYF. The DNA of the CDR3 is TGTGCCAGCAGCTTAGCGTCTAGCGACGAGCAGTACTTC. The V gene is TRBV7-8, the J gene TRBJ2-7; D may be TRBD2 (6 bases). Germline CDR1 SGHVS, CDR2 FQNEAQ. The V end was cut by 0 bases, the J end by 5 bases, with 8 bases between. The CDR3 extends over 13 amino acids.

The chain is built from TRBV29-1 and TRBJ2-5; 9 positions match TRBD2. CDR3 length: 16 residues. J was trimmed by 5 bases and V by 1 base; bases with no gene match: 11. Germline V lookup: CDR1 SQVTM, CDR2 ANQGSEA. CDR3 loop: CSVEGNSGRGGETQYF. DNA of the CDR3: TGCAGCGTTGAAGGGAATAGCGGGAGAGGGGGGGAGACCCAGTACTTC.

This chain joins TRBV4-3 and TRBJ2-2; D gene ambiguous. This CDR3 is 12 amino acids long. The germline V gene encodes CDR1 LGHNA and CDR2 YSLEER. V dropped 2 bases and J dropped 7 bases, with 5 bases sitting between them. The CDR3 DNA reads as TGCGCCAGCAGCCAACGCAACGGGGAGCTGTTTTTT. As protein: CASSQRNGELFF.

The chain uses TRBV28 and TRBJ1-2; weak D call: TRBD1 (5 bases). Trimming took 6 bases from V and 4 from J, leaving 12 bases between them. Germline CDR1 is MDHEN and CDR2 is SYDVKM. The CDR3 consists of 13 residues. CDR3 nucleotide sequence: TGTGCCAGCAGACGAGACAGTCCCTATGGCTACACCTTC. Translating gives CASRRDSPYGYTF.

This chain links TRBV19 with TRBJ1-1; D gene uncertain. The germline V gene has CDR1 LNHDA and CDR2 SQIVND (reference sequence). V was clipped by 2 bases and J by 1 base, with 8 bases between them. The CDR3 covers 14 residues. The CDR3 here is CASSILGGNTEAFF. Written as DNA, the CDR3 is TGTGCCAGTAGTATATTGGGAGGGAACACTGAAGCTTTCTTT.

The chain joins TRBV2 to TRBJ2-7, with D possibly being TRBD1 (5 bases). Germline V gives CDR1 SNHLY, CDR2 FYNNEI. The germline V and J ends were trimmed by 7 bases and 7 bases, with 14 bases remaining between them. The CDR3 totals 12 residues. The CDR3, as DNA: TGTGCCAGCAACCAGGGTTTGGGTGAGCAGTACTTC. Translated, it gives CASNQGLGEQYF.

CDR3 loop: CASSLALAGVGNEQFF. The DNA of the CDR3 is TGTGCCAGCAGCTTAGCCCTAGCGGGAGTAGGAAATGAGCAGTTCTTC. The rearrangement joins TRBV7-2 to TRBJ2-1, with 10 bases matching TRBD2. Germline V gene data show CDR1 as SGHTA and CDR2 as FQGNSA. V lost 0 bases, J lost 7 bases, and 6 bases stayed unmatched. There are 16 residues in the CDR3.

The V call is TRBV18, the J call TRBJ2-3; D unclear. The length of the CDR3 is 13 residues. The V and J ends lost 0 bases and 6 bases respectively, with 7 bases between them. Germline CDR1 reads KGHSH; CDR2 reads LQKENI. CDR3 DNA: TGTGCCAGCTCACCACCGATAAGGGATACGCAGTATTTT. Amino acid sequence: CASSPPIRDTQYF.

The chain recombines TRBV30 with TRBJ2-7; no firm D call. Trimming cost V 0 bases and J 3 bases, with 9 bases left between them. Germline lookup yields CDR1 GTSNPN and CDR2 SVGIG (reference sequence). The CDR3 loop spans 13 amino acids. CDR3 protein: CAWSVSLYYEQYF. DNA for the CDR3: TGTGCCTGGAGTGTATCACTATACTACGAGCAGTACTTC.

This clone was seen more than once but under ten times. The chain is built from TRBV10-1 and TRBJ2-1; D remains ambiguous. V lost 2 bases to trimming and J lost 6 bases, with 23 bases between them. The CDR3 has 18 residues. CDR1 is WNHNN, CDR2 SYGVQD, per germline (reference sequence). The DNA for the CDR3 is TGCGCCAGCAGTGAGCCCGGACCATCATGGCGAGCTTTCAATGAGCAGTTCTTC. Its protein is CASSEPGPSWRAFNEQFF.

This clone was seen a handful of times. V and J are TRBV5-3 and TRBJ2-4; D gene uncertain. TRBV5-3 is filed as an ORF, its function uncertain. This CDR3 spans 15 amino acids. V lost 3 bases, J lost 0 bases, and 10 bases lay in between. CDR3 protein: CARSSVTQAKNIQYF. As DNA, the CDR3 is TGTGCCAGAAGCTCAGTGACACAAGCCAAAAACATTCAGTACTTC.

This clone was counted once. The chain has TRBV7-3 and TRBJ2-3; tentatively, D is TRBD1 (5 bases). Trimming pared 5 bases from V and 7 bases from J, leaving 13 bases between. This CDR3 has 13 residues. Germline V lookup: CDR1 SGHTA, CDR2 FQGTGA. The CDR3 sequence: CASSPLTGYTQYF. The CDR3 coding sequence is TGTGCCAGCAGCCCTTTAACAGGTTATACGCAGTATTTT.